This entry is about one T cell receptor beta chain. The sample comes from a study of shared clonotypes between healthy human individuals. Naivety among CD8 cells was defined by CD45RO negativity and positive CCR7 selection, thereby excluding terminally differentiated effector memory CD45RA+ cells. Sequencing used immunoSEQ multiplex PCR; TCRdb keeps in-frame clones, though not all of them. The repertoire holds 2 million or so clones, approximately 95% seen once, with 0.9% to 1.4% in the top ten. The TCR sequence derives from a man younger than 35 in good health. Sequences were obtained from naive CD8+ T cells sorted from blood.

In nucleotides, the CDR3 is TGTGCCAGTAGTTTTAGGACAGCCGACACTGAAGCTTTCTTT. Translating gives CASSFRTADTEAFF. The chain couples TRBV19 to TRBJ1-1; tentative D call: TRBD1 (6 bases). Germline V gene lookup returns CDR1 LNHDA and CDR2 SQIVND (reference sequence). The CDR3 runs 14 residues. The V and J ends lost 5 bases and 3 bases respectively, with 13 bases between them.